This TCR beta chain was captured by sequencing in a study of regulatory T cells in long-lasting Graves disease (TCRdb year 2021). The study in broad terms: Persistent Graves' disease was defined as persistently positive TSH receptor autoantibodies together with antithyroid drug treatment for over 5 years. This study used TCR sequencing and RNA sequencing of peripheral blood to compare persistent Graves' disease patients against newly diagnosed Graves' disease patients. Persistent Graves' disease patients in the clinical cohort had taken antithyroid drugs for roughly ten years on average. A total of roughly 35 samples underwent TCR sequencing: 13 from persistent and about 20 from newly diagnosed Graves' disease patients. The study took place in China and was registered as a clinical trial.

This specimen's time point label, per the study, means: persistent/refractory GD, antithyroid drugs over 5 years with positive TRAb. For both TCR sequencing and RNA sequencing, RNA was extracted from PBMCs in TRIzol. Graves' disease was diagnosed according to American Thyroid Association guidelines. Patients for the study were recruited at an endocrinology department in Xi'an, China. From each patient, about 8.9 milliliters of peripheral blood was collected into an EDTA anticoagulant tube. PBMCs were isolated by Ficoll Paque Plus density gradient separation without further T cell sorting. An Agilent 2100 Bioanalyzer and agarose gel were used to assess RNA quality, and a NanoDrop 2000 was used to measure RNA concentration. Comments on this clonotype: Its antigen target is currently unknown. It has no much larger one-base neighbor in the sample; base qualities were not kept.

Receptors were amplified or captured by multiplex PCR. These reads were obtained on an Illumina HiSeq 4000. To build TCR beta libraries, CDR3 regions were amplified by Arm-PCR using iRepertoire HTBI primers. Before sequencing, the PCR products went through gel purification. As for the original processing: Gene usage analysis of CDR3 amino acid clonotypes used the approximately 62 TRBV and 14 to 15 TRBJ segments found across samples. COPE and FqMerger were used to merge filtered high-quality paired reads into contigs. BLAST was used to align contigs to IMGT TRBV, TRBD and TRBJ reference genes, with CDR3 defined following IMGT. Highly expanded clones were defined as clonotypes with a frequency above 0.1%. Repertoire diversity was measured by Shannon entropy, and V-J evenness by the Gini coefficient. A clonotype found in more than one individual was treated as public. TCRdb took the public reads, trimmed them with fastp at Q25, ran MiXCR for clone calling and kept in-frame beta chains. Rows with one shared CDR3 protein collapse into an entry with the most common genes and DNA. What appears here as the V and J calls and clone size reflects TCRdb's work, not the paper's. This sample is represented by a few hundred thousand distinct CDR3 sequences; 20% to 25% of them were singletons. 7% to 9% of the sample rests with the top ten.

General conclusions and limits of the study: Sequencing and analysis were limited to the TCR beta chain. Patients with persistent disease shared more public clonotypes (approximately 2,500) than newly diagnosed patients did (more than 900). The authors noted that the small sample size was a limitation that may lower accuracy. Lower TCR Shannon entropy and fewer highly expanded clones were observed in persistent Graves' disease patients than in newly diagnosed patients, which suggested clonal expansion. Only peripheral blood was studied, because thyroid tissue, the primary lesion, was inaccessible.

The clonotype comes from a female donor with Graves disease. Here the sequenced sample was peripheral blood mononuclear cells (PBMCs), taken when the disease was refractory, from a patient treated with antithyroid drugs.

The CDR3 loop reads CASSYWTSGGTGQFF. The DNA sequence is as follows: TGTGCCAGCAGTTACTGGACTAGCGGGGGAACGGGGCAGTTCTTC. The chain uses TRBV6-9 and TRBJ2-1; 13 junctional bases match TRBD2. Trimming leaves V shorter by 3 bases and J shorter by 12 bases, with the junction holding 8 bases beyond the gene matches. The germline V gene specifies MNHGY as CDR1 and SVAAGI as CDR2. Spanning cysteine to phenylalanine, the CDR3 consists of 15 amino acids. The DNA shown is the 45-base CDR3, in frame from base 1.